Given below is one T cell receptor (beta chain) in context. Germline CDR1 is MNHEY and CDR2 is SMNVEV (reference sequence). The CDR3 covers 17 residues. Trimming at V came to 6 bases and at J to 6 bases, leaving 16 bases not matched to a gene. This record comes from a study of cytomegalovirus exposure and HLA in healthy donors. 13 Jbeta primers and 60 Vbeta primers were used for the PCR. TCRdb keeps only in-frame clones here, not all; method: immunoSEQ multiplex PCR. In the table there are some 130,000 clones, 80% of which are singletons. The material sequenced was PBMCs. The rearrangement links TRBV27 to TRBJ2-3, with TRBD2 identical over 9 bases. The sequence came from a man under 40 in good health and CMV-seronegative. The CDR3 bases are TGTGCCAGCAGGGTCCTCACGACTAGCGGCCTTCATGATACGCAGTATTTT. It codes for CASRVLTTSGLHDTQYF.